This TCR beta chain was recovered during a study of blood T cell repertoires in COVID-19. Study context: Material from acute and convalescent COVID-19 was sourced from the United States, Italy and Spain. In each case, the material was cDNA or gDNA derived from T cells, B-cell-depleted T cells, or PBMCs.

Looked up from germline, CDR1 is SGHAT and CDR2 is FQNNGV. V gave up 1 base and J gave up 8 bases; unmatched junction bases: 6. The CDR3 sequence is 15 residues long. Authors' analysis steps: Scientists estimated how many nucleated cells there were by amplifying reference gene primers. The table came from immunoSEQ multiplex PCR; TCRdb's copy has only in-frame clones and leaves some out. For V, J and clone size, that table is used; D and trimming come from the DNA. The data show fewer than 100,000 clones, more than 65% seen once. The sequenced material came from peripheral blood. The receptor comes from a man over 45 with acute or convalescent COVID-19. V and J are TRBV11-2 and TRBJ1-4; 8 bases fit TRBD1. This chain's CDR3 is CASSLAQGAGEKLFF. The CDR3 bases are TGTGCCAGCAGCTTAGCCCAGGGGGCAGGAGAAAAACTGTTTTTT.